This record covers a single T cell receptor beta chain. The antigen is not known. The data belong to a study of CD8 T cells in Susac syndrome. Study-wide results and limits: Only a relatively small number of individuals were included in the TCR sequencing and HLA analysis.

An input of about 0.5 to 1 ug of RNA was subjected to reverse transcription using random hexamers. TCR beta CDR3 was amplified by immunoSEQ covering 54 Vbeta and 13 Jbeta. TCRdb called the immunoSEQ multiplex PCR reads again in MiXCR, with one record for every CDR3 protein. The table lists more than 110,000 distinct CDR3 sequences, around 94% of them singletons. The germline CDR1 and CDR2 sequences are SGHVS and FNYEAQ. The length of the CDR3 is 12 residues. V lost 5 bases and J 7 bases, leaving 9 bases between the germline ends. The chain uses TRBV7-6 and TRBJ2-1; unclear D gene. Material for sequencing was CD8+ T cells from PBMCs. This TCR came from a human donor in good health. The CDR3 DNA sequence: TGTGCCAGCAGCCCTATGGGTAATGAGCAGTTCTTC. Amino acid sequence: CASSPMGNEQFF.